This T cell receptor (beta chain) was recovered during a study of T-cell memory formation after mild COVID-19. Study at large: TCR clusters were mostly confined to one donor each. Notes on the study in general: Among clones peaking at day 37 in the second wave, SARS-CoV-2 specificity remained unconfirmed. The study found contracting CD4+ clones mainly in CM and EM and contracting CD8+ clones in EMRA.

Trimming took 3 bases from V and 0 from J, leaving 6 bases between them. CDR3 size: 13 residues. In germline, CDR1 is LNHDA, CDR2 SQIVND (reference sequence). On this clonotype: Its antigen is as yet unknown.

Constant-segment primers served in 5'RACE that generated TCR alpha and TCR beta cDNA libraries bearing sample barcodes and UMIs. TCRdb analysed the 5' RACE reads with MiXCR anew, one entry per CDR3 protein. Among about 210,000 distinct CDR3 sequences listed, around 25% were seen once. This TCR was sampled from an adult woman who had mild COVID-19 (a few samples of this study predate the infection). Cell type and time point are not known. The chain recombines TRBV19 with TRBJ2-7, with D hard to call. Material: PBMCs or a T cell subset sorted from them (not recorded which). This CDR3 reads CASSITSSYEQYF. CDR3 DNA: TGTGCCAGTAGTATCACTTCCTCCTACGAGCAGTACTTC.